Each of the 9 T cell receptor beta chains below was sequenced from the same sample in a study of CD8 T cells in Susac syndrome. cDNA came from around 0.54 to 1 ug RNA primed by random hexamers. TCRdb re-called the immunoSEQ multiplex PCR reads through MiXCR, storing one row per CDR3 protein. The sample carries about 120,000 distinct CDR3 sequences, 94% recorded once. Sequencing was carried out using CD4+ T cells from PBMCs. These receptors were obtained from a human donor in good health.

J is TRBJ1-1 and V is TRBV30; D ambiguous. The CDR3 totals 15 residues. Trimming removed 0 bases at V and 5 bases at J, with 16 bases between. The V gene's germline CDR1 is GTSNPN and CDR2 SVGIG (reference sequence). CDR3 sequence: CAWSVRASKGTEAFF. The DNA for the CDR3 is TGTGCCTGGAGTGTACGGGCCTCTAAAGGAACTGAAGCTTTCTTT.

The chain recombines TRBV6-2 or TRBV6-3 with TRBJ1-5; the D gene is possibly TRBD1 (6 bases). The germline CDR1 and CDR2 sequences are MNHEY and SVGEGT. The germline V and J ends were trimmed by 5 bases and 4 bases, with 12 bases remaining between them. This CDR3 comprises 14 residues. The chain's CDR3 is CASSLDSPNQPQHF. CDR3 nucleotide sequence: TGTGCCAGCAGTCTGGACAGTCCAAATCAGCCCCAGCATTTT.

The V and J genes are TRBV27 and TRBJ2-5; D ambiguous. The CDR3 is made up of 17 amino acids. V gave up 4 bases and J gave up 5 bases, with 23 bases separating them. In germline, CDR1 is MNHEY, CDR2 SMNVEV (reference sequence). In DNA, the CDR3 is TGTGCCAGCAGTTACAGAGTAATACGTGGACGGGCGGAGACCCAGTACTTC. It yields the protein CASSYRVIRGRAETQYF.

The chain joins TRBV2 to TRBJ2-3; TRBD2 aligns across 12 bases. This CDR3 is 16 amino acids long. With V trimmed by 6 bases and J by 2 bases, 6 bases remained unmatched. Germline V gene sequence: CDR1 SNHLY, CDR2 FYNNEI. The CDR3 here is CASRRTSGDLTDTQYF. CDR3 bases: TGTGCCAGCAGGCGGACTAGCGGGGATCTCACAGATACGCAGTATTTT. The full variable domain, its missing parts supplied by reference TRBV2 and TRBJ2-3, is EPEVTQTPSHQVTQMGQEVILRCVPISNHLYFYWYRQILGQKVEFLVSFYNNEISEKSEIFDDQFSVERPDGSNFTLKIRSTKLEDSAMYFCASRRTSGDLTDTQYFGPGTRLTVL.

The J gene is TRBJ2-5, the V gene TRBV6-2 or TRBV6-3; D uncertain. Deletions cut 7 bases from V and 1 base from J, with 7 bases between. In germline, CDR1 is MNHEY, CDR2 SVGEGT. CDR3 size: 12 residues. CDR3 bases: TGTGCCAGCACCCAAGGCCAAGAGACCCAGTACTTC. Residues: CASTQGQETQYF.

Here the CDR3 reads CASSYSADRVGQTEAFF. DNA for the CDR3: TGTGCCAGCAGTTACTCCGCGGACAGGGTAGGACAAACTGAAGCTTTCTTT. The chain has TRBV6-2 or TRBV6-3 and TRBJ1-1, with 8 bases that match TRBD1. This CDR3 is 17 amino acids long. V was pared by 0 bases and J by 5 bases, with 11 bases of the junction left unmatched. Germline V gene lookup returns CDR1 MNHEY and CDR2 SVGEGT.

V and J are TRBV29-1 and TRBJ2-7; 8 bases agree with TRBD2. Germline CDR1 is SQVTM and CDR2 is ANQGSEA. The CDR3 extends over 14 amino acids. J gave up 0 bases and V 7 bases, and 8 bases lay outside the gene matches. Here the CDR3 reads CSALDSGTSYEQYF. CDR3 sequence (DNA): TGCAGCGCTCTCGATAGCGGGACCTCCTACGAGCAGTACTTC.

The rearrangement links TRBV6-5 to TRBJ1-5; D gene unclear. Germline CDR1 is MNHEY and CDR2 is SVGAGI. The CDR3 totals 14 residues. Trimming took off 5 bases at V and 7 bases at J, with 15 bases between the two ends. The CDR3 sequence: CASSPRSGSQPQHF. CDR3 sequence (DNA): TGTGCCAGCAGTCCCCGGTCGGGGAGCCAGCCCCAGCATTTT.

The chain links TRBV20-1 to TRBJ2-1; 9 bases line up with TRBD2. This CDR3 spans 13 amino acids. Trimming at V came to 8 bases and at J to 5 bases, leaving 7 bases not matched to a gene. CDR1 DFQATT and CDR2 SNEGSKA come from the germline V gene (reference sequence). Here the CDR3 reads CSPIAGDNNEQFF. In DNA form, the CDR3 reads TGCAGTCCCATAGCGGGAGATAACAATGAGCAGTTCTTC.